This entry describes one T cell receptor beta chain. Its antigen is unidentified. This entry belongs to a study of T cell responses to AZD1222 COVID-19 vaccine. Findings and limits, study-wide: Females outnumbered males among donors, who were mostly white British; clonal diversity was possibly underestimated. Sampling captured repertoires only after the peak T cell response. Breadth and depth of Spike-specific TCRs rose after two AZD1222 doses.

J was trimmed by 8 bases and V by 0 bases; bases with no gene match: 8. This CDR3 comprises 15 residues. CDR1 and CDR2 (germline): LGHNA, YNFKEQ. Data came from immunoSEQ multiplex PCR; TCRdb stores just in-frame clones and leaves some out. Seen here are 150,000 to 200,000 clones, around 90% observed once, and the top ten hold 1% to 1.4%. The V call is TRBV4-2, the J call TRBJ1-2; 8 nucleotides match TRBD1. This clonotype was obtained from an adult who received the AZD1222 COVID-19 vaccine. The source was peripheral blood, collected 28 days after the second AZD1222 dose. For the CDR3, the DNA is TGTGCCAGCAGCCAAGAGTCGCAAGGACAGGGCGGCTACACCTTC. This codes for CASSQESQGQGGYTF.